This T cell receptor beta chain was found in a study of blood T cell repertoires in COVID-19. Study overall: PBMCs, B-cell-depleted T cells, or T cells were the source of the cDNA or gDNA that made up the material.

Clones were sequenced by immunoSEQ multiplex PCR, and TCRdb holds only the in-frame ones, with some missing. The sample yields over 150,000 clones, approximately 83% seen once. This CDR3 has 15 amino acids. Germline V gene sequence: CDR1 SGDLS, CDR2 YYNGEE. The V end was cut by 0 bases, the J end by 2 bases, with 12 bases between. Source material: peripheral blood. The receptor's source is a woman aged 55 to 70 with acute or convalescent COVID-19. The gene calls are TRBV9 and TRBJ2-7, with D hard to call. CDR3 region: CASSVGPGPPYEQYF. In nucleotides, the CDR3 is TGTGCCAGCAGCGTAGGACCGGGTCCCCCCTACGAGCAGTACTTC.